This is a list of T cell receptor beta chains from one sample in a study of cytomegalovirus exposure and HLA in healthy donors. Generated by immunoSEQ multiplex PCR, the TCRdb table keeps only in-frame clones and is missing some. The sample yields around 140,000 clones, roughly 73% seen once. Sequencing input: PBMCs. The receptors shown here come from a man aged 35 to 55 in good health and CMV-seronegative. Both conserved end residues are part of each CDR3. D genes are given only for firm matches. Expanded clones get a size class; other rows say once, few or many, or leave the size out.

>TRBJ1-6|NA|TRBV7-2|NA
CASSLVPGALHF
>TRBJ2-7|TRBD1|TRBV29-1|NA
CSVLYSPGTGENEQYF
>TRBJ1-1|NA|TRBV7-9|once
CASSSRETANTEAFF
>TRBJ2-7|TRBD1|TRBV7-9|NA
CSSSLGQGEPREQYF
>TRBJ2-1|TRBD1|TRBV29-1|NA
CSVEGQGALGNEQFF
>TRBJ2-1|NA|TRBV10-2|NA
CASSERSVNSYNEQFF
>TRBJ1-1|NA|TRBV6-5|NA
CASKEAGNTEAFF
>TRBJ1-5|TRBD1|TRBV6-1|NA
CASSEPGGYSNQPQHF
>TRBJ1-2|TRBD1|TRBV2|NA
CASSPDRDKGYTF
>TRBJ2-1|NA|TRBV19|NA
CASSILGGLRDNEQFF
>TRBJ2-7|NA|TRBV7-8|NA
CASSLYREGVTWYEQYF
>TRBJ2-6|TRBD1|TRBV7-9|NA
CASSSPGQGARGANVLTF
>TRBJ1-3|NA|TRBV2|NA
CASRGSSGNTIYF
>TRBJ2-7|NA|TRBV7-2|few
CASSSGQREQYF
>TRBJ1-2|NA|TRBV7-2|NA
CASSLRESGGYTF
>TRBJ1-2|TRBD1|TRBV18|NA
CASSPTGDTYGYTF
>TRBJ2-3|NA|TRBV7-9|NA
CASSSFRDISTDTQYF
>TRBJ1-2|NA|TRBV19|NA
CASSIMGQSTGGYTF
>TRBJ2-1|TRBD2|TRBV4-1|NA
CARSQVNTGLAGEQFF
>TRBJ1-4|NA|TRBV28|NA
CASSLGGIHEKLFF
>TRBJ2-5|TRBD2|TRBV5-1|once
CASSLAGEGREQYF
>TRBJ1-5|TRBD1|TRBV7-2|NA
CASSLETGVSPRPQHF
>TRBJ2-5|TRBD2|TRBV30|NA
CACLAGGETQYF
>TRBJ2-1|NA|TRBV6-5|NA
CASSASSSSYNEQFF
>TRBJ1-1|NA|TRBV30|NA
CAWTPWGGVAFF
>TRBJ2-5|TRBD2|TRBV27|once
CASSLGTPGLLYQETQYF